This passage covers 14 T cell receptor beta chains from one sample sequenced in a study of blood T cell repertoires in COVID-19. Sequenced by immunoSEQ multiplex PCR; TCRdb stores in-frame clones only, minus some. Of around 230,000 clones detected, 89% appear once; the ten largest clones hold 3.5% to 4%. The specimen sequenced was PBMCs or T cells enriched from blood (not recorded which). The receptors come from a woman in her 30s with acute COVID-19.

The CDR3 protein is CASSLSISFGRDNYGYTF. The CDR3 DNA follows: TGTGCCAGCAGTTTATCGATCTCGTTCGGGCGGGATAACTATGGCTACACCTTC. V is TRBV27 and J is TRBJ1-2; D remains unclear. CDR3 length equals 18 residues. CDR1 is MNHEY, CDR2 SMNVEV, per germline (reference sequence). Trimming removed 0 bases at V and 1 base at J, with 18 bases between.

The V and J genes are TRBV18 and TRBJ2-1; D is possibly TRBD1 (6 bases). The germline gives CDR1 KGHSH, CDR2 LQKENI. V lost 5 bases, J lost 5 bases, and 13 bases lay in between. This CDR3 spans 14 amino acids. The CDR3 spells CASSFWTENNEQFF. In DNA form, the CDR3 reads TGTGCCAGCTCATTCTGGACAGAAAACAATGAGCAGTTCTTC.

The CDR3 region has the DNA TGTGCCAGCTCCCGTAGCGGGGACCAAGAGACCCAGTACTTC. Amino acids: CASSRSGDQETQYF. This chain joins TRBV18 and TRBJ2-5; 8 nucleotides agree with TRBD2. Germline assignment: CDR1 KGHSH and CDR2 LQKENI. V gave up 6 bases and J gave up 0 bases; unmatched junction bases: 3. The CDR3 consists of 14 residues.

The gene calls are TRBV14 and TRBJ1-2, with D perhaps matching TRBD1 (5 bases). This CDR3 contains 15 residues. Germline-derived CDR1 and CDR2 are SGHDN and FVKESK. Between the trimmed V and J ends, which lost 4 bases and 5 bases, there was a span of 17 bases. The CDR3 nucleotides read TGTGCCAGCAGCCCTACGAGGGGAGGGGAATATGGCTACACCTTC. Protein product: CASSPTRGGEYGYTF.

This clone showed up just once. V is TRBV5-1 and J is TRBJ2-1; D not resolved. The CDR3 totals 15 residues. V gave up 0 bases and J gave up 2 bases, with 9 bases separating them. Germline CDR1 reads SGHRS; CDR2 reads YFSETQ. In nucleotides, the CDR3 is TGCGCCAGCAGCTTGGGCCAGATTACCTACAATGAGCAGTTCTTC. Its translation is CASSLGQITYNEQFF.

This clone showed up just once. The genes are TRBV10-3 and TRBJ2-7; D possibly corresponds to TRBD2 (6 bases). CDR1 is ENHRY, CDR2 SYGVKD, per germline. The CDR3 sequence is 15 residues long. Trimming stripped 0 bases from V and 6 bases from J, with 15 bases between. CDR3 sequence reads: CAISESSGGKREQYF. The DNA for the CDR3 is TGTGCCATCAGTGAGTCTTCCGGGGGTAAACGCGAGCAGTACTTC.

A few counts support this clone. For the CDR3, the DNA is TGTGCCAGCAGCACGACTGATGCTAACTATGGCTACACCTTC. Its translation: CASSTTDANYGYTF. The J gene is TRBJ1-2, the V gene TRBV7-9; D is unresolved. The CDR3 is 14 amino acids. Deletions cut 5 bases from V and 0 bases from J, with 10 bases between. Germline V gives CDR1 SEHNR, CDR2 FQNEAQ (reference sequence).

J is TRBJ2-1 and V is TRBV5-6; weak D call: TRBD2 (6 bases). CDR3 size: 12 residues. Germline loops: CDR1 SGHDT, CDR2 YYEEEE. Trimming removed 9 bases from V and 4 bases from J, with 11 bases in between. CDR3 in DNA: TGTGCCACCAGGAGGGCGTACAATGAGCAGTTCTTC. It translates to CATRRAYNEQFF.

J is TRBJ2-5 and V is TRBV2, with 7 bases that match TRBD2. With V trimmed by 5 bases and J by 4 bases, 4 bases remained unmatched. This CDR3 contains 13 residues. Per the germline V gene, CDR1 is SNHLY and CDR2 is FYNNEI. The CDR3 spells CASSSGGTETQYF. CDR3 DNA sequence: TGTGCCAGCAGTTCCGGGGGGACAGAGACCCAGTACTTC.

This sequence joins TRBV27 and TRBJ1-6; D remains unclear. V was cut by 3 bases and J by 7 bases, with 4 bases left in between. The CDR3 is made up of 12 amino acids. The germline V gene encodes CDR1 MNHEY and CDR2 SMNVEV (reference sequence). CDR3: CASSFLNSPLHF. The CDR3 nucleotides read TGTGCCAGCAGTTTCTTGAATTCACCCCTCCACTTT.

This chain's CDR3 is CASSQDSASSYNEQFF. The CDR3, as DNA: TGTGCCAGCAGCCAAGATTCAGCGAGCTCCTACAATGAGCAGTTCTTC. The V call is TRBV4-2, the J call TRBJ2-1; D is ambiguous. There are 16 residues in the CDR3. Germline V CDR1 and CDR2: LGHNA, YNFKEQ. V was pared by 0 bases and J by 0 bases, with 9 bases between.

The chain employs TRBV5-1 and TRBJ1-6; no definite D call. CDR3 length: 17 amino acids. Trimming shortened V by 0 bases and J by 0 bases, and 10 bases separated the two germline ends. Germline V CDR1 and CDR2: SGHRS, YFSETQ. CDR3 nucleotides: TGCGCCAGCAGCTTGGGCTCTCCCAGCTCCTATAATTCACCCCTCCACTTT. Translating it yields CASSLGSPSSYNSPLHF.

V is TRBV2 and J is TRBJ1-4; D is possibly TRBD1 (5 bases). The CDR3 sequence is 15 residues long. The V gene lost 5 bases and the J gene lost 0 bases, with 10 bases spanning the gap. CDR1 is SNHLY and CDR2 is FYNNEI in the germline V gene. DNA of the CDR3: TGTGCCAGCAGTTTGGGAGGGGCAACTAATGAAAAACTGTTTTTT. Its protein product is CASSLGGATNEKLFF.

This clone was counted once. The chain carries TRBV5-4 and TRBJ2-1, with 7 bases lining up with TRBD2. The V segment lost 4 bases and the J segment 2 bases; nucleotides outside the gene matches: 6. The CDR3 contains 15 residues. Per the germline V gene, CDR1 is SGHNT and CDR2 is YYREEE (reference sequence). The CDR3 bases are TGTGCCAGCAGCCGGGAGAGCGGGACCTACAATGAGCAGTTCTTC. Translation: CASSRESGTYNEQFF.